This T cell receptor (beta chain) was identified during a study of CD8+ T cells in alopecia areata. About the study: Severity among treated patients was scored by the percentage of scalp area affected. Overall study findings and caveats: Under tofacitinib, fewer expanded CD8+ clones appeared among the top 100 scalp clones.

cDNA reverse transcribed from extracted RNA served as the sequencing template. Only in-frame clones appear in the TCRdb table, and some are missing; sequencing was by immunoSEQ multiplex PCR. Of 110,000 to 150,000 clones listed, 50% to 65% are singletons. The sample's treatment: oral pan-JAK inhibitor, 5-10 mg twice daily. This CDR3 spans 14 amino acids. V was pared by 6 bases and J by 2 bases, with 7 bases of the junction left unmatched. Germline CDR1 SGHTA, CDR2 FQGNSA. Concerning this clone itself: Its specificity is not known.

Specimen: CD8+ T cells sorted from blood, collected at week 4, from a patient treated with tofacitinib. The chain uses TRBV7-2 and TRBJ2-7; 7 nucleotides align to TRBD1. The clonotype was recovered from a human donor with alopecia areata. Written as DNA, the CDR3 is TGTGCCAGCAGTTCACTGACAGGGACCTACGAGCAGTACTTC. It is translated as CASSSLTGTYEQYF.